This passage covers 7 T cell receptor beta chains from one sample sequenced in a study of PD-1 blockade in mismatch repair-deficient tumors. TCRdb's table, derived via immunoSEQ multiplex PCR, lists solely in-frame clones and lacks some. The sample has some 110,000 clones, roughly 80% seen once. Sequences were derived from peripheral blood, sampled roughly 60 weeks after starting pembrolizumab. Source of these receptors: an adult with mismatch repair-deficient cancer.

The chain couples TRBV7-8 to TRBJ2-5; TRBD2 matches 8 bases. V lost 5 bases, J lost 4 bases, and 12 bases stayed unmatched. Germline CDR1 SGHVS, CDR2 FQNEAQ. This CDR3 comprises 16 residues. As DNA, the CDR3 is TGTGCCAGCAGCGTCGGGACTAGAGGCACCAGAGAGACCCAGTACTTC. Its translation: CASSVGTRGTRETQYF. Full variable domain (remainder filled in from reference TRBV7-8 and TRBJ2-5): GAGVSQSPRYKVAKRGQDVALRCDPISGHVSLFWYQQALGQGPEFLTYFQNEAQLDKSGLPSDRFFAERPEGSVSTLKIQRTQQEDSAVYLCASSVGTRGTRETQYFGPGTRLLVL.

The chain carries TRBV5-1 and TRBJ1-3; D unclear. V was shortened by 5 bases and J by 1 base, with 13 bases between the two germline ends. The CDR3 sequence is 15 residues long. The germline gives CDR1 SGHRS, CDR2 YFSETQ. The CDR3 here is CASRIDTGSGNTIYF. CDR3 bases: TGCGCCAGCAGGATAGACACCGGTTCTGGAAACACCATATATTTT.

This clone appeared a few times. The V gene is TRBV6-1, the J gene TRBJ2-1; 9 bases line up with TRBD2. CDR3 length: 19 amino acids. Per germline, CDR1 MNHNS and CDR2 SASEGT. With 0 bases clipped from V and 5 bases from J, the junction kept 14 bases outside the gene matches. The CDR3 sequence: CASSEAPSGVVRSHNEQFF. As DNA, the CDR3 is TGTGCCAGCAGTGAAGCGCCTAGCGGGGTGGTACGGTCGCACAATGAGCAGTTCTTC.

This clone was seen a few times. The chain is built from TRBV6-1 and TRBJ2-7, with D maybe TRBD2 (6 bases). This CDR3 contains 19 residues. Looked up from germline, CDR1 is MNHNS and CDR2 is SASEGT. Trimming took off 2 bases at V and 2 bases at J, with 25 bases between the two ends. The CDR3 loop is CASSETSSFTSGAPYEQYF. For the CDR3, the DNA is TGTGCCAGCAGTGAAACGTCGTCCTTCACTTCGGGAGCGCCCTACGAGCAGTACTTC.

The chain joins TRBV30 to TRBJ2-1, with 7 bases that match TRBD2. The CDR3 runs to 14 residues. Unmatched junction bases numbered 9, after V lost 5 bases and J lost 5 bases. Germline V gene data show CDR1 as GTSNPN and CDR2 as SVGIG (reference sequence). The CDR3 here is CAWGSGILHNEQFF. In DNA form, the CDR3 reads TGTGCCTGGGGAAGCGGGATTTTACACAATGAGCAGTTCTTC.

The rearrangement joins TRBV11-3 to TRBJ2-7, with D maybe TRBD2 (6 bases). From germline, CDR1 is SGHNT and CDR2 YENEEA. This CDR3 contains 14 residues. V lost 3 bases and J 7 bases, leaving 16 bases between the germline ends. In DNA, the CDR3 is TGTGCCAGCAGCTTGCGCGCCGGGAGTGGGGAGCAGTACTTC. This gives the protein CASSLRAGSGEQYF.

V usage is TRBV5-8 and J usage is TRBJ1-5, with D perhaps matching TRBD1 (6 bases). From germline, CDR1 is SGHTS and CDR2 YDEGEE. The CDR3 is 17 amino acids. V was shortened by 4 bases and J by 1 base, with 18 bases between the two germline ends. CDR3 DNA sequence: TGTGCCAGCAGCCTCGGCACCGGGACACGGAGCAATCAGCCCCAGCATTTT. Translated: CASSLGTGTRSNQPQHF.